There are a few counts of the clone carrying this T cell receptor beta chain. Its antigen is unknown. In the original analysis: Per-library CDR3 reads ranged about 2 to 3.6 million; clonotypes, ~90,000 to ~550,000. TCRdb processed the 5' RACE reads anew with MiXCR; each CDR3 protein has one entry. Clone size and V and J calls follow TCRdb, not the original study. The table lists 350,000 to 400,000 distinct CDR3 sequences, roughly 27% of them singletons. The data are from a study of identical twins' blood T cells. The V gene's germline CDR1 is SEHNR and CDR2 FQNEAQ (reference sequence). The CDR3 consists of 13 residues. Trimming shortened V by 6 bases and J by 0 bases, and 7 bases separated the two germline ends. The donors were healthy female monozygous twins, three pairs in total. Study observations and caveats: Shared CDR3 clonotype counts between two donors mainly tracked the product of their cloneset sizes, twins included.

The material sequenced was PBMCs. The clonotype originates from a woman aged 18 to 55 in good health. The V gene is TRBV7-9, the J gene TRBJ2-3; D is ambiguous. The CDR3: CASRLSSTDTQYF. The DNA for the CDR3 is TGTGCCAGCAGATTGTCTAGCACAGATACGCAGTATTTT.